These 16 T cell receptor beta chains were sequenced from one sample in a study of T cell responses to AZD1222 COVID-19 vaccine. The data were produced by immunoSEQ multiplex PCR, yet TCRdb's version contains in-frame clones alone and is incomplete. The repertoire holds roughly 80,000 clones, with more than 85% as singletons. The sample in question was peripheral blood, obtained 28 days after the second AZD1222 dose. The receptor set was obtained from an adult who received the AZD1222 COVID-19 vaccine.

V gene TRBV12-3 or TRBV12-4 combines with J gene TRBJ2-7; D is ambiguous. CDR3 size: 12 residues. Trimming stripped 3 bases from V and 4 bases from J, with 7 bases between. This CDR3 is CASSLGRYEQYF. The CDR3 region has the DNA TGTGCCAGCAGTTTGGGCAGATACGAGCAGTACTTC.

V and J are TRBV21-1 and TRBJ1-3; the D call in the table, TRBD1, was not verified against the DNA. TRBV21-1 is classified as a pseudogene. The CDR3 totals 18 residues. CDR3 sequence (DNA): TGTGCCAGCAGCAATGAAGACCGGGACAGCAAATTCGGAAACACCATATATTTT. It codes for CASSNEDRDSKFGNTIYF.

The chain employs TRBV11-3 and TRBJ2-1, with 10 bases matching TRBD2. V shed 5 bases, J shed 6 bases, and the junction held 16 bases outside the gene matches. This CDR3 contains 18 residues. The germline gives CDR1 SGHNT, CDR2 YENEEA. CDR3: CASSPGQGLAGVINEQFF. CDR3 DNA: TGTGCCAGCAGCCCCGGACAGGGCCTAGCGGGAGTAATCAATGAGCAGTTCTTC.

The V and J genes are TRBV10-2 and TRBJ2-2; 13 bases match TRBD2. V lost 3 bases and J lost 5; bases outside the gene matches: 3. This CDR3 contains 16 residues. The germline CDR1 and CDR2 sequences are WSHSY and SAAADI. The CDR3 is CASSETSGRGTGELFF. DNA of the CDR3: TGCGCCAGCAGTGAAACTAGCGGGAGGGGAACCGGGGAGCTGTTTTTT.

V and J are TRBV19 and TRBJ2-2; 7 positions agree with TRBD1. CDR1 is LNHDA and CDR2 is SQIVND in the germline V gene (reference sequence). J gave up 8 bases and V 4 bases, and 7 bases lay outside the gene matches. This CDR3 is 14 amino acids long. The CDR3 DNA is TGTGCCAGTAGTAATACAGGGGCCTGGGGGGAGCTGTTTTTT. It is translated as CASSNTGAWGELFF. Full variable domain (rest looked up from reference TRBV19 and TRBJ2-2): DGGITQSPKYLFRKEGQNVTLSCEQNLNHDAMYWYRQDPGQGLRLIYYSQIVNDFQKGDIAEGYSVSREKKESFPLTVTSAQKNPTAFYLCASSNTGAWGELFFGEGSRLTVL.

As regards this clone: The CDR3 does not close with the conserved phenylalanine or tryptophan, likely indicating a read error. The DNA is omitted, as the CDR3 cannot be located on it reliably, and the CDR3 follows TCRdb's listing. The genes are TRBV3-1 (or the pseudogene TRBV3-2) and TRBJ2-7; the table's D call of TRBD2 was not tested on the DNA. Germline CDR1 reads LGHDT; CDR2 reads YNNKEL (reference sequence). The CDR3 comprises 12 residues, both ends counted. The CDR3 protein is CASSHSGTSLNL.

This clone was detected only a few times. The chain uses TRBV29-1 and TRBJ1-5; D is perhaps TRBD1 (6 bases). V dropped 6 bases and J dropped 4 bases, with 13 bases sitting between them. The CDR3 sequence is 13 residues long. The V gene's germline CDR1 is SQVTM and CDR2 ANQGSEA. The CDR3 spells CSVARQANQPQHF. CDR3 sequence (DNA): TGCAGCGTCGCCCGACAGGCTAATCAGCCCCAGCATTTT.

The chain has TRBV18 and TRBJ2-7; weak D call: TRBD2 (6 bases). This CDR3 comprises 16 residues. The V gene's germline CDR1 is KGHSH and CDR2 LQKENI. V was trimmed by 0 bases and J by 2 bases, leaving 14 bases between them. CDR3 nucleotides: TGTGCCAGCTCACCACCTGCGACTAGGGCTGCCTACGAGCAGTACTTC. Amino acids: CASSPPATRAAYEQYF.

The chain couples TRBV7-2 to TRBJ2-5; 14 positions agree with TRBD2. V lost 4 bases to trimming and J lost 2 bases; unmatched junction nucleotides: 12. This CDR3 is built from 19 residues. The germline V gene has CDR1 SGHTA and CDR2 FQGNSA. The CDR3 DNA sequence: TGTGCCAGCAGCTGGGCCGGGACTAGCGGGAGAAGGCCACAAGAGACCCAGTACTTC. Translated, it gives CASSWAGTSGRRPQETQYF.

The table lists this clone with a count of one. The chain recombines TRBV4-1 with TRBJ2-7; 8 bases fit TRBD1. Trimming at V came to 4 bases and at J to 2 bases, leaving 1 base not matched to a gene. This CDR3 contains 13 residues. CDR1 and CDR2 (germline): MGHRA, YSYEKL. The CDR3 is CASSLDRAYEQYF. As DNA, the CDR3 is TGCGCCAGCAGCCTGGACAGGGCCTACGAGCAGTACTTC.

The CDR3 sequence: CAWSRDRPRGYTF. CDR3 DNA sequence: TGTGCCTGGAGTAGGGACAGACCAAGGGGCTACACCTTC. V gene TRBV30 combines with J gene TRBJ1-2; 7 nucleotides line up with TRBD1. Looked up from germline, CDR1 is GTSNPN and CDR2 is SVGIG (reference sequence). The CDR3 loop spans 13 amino acids. The ends lost 2 bases at V and 8 bases at J; junction bases unmatched: 8.

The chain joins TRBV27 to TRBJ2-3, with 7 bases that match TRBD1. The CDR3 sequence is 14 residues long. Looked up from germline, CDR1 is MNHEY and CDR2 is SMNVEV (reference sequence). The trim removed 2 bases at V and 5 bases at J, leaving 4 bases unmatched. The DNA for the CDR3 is TGTGCCAGCAGTTTAAGGGGGCGAGGAGATACGCAGTATTTT. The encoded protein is CASSLRGRGDTQYF.

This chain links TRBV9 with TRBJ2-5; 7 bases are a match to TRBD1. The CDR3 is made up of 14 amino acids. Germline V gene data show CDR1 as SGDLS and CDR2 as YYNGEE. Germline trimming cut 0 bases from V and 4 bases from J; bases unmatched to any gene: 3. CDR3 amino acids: CASSVEAGGETQYF. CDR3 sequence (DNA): TGTGCCAGCAGCGTAGAGGCAGGGGGAGAGACCCAGTACTTC.

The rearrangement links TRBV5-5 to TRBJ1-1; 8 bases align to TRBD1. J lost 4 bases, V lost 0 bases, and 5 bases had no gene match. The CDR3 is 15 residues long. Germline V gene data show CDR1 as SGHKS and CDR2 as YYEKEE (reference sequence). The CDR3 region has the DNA TGTGCCAGCAGCTTGGCGGACAGGGCGGCCACTGAAGCTTTCTTT. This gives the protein CASSLADRAATEAFF.

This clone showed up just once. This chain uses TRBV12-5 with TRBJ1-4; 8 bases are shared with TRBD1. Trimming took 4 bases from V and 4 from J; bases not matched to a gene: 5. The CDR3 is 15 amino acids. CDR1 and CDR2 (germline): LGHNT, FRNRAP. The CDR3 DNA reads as TGTGCTAGTGGTTCGGACAGGGCGGGTAATGAAAAACTGTTTTTT. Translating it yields CASGSDRAGNEKLFF.

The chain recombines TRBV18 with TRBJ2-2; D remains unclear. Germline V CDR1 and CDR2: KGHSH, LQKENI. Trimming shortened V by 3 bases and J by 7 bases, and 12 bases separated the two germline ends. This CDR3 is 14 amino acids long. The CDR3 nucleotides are TGTGCCAGCTCACCGACGGGCTTGGGCGGGGAGCTGTTTTTT. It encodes CASSPTGLGGELFF.